These T cell receptor beta chains were read from a single sample in a study of tumor T cells in aggressive B-cell lymphoma. Assay: immunoSEQ multiplex PCR; the TCRdb copy retains only in-frame clones and omits some. In the table there are just under 10,000 clones, 85% of which are singletons. Sequenced sample: tumor tissue. The receptor set was obtained from an adult with diffuse large B cell lymphoma. The CDR3 runs from the conserved cysteine through the conserved F or W. A D gene is named only where the DNA matches it firmly. Clone size appears in some rows only: once, few, many, or a class for an expanded clone.

abundance: once; v_gene: TRBV19; j_gene: TRBJ1-2; len: 15; d_gene: -; CDR3aa: CASSTYTTGFYGYTF; CDR3nt: TGTGCCAGTAGTACCTATACCACAGGGTTCTATGGCTACACCTTC
abundance: -; v_gene: TRBV5-4; j_gene: TRBJ2-1; len: 17; d_gene: TRBD2; CDR3aa: CASSLVVLAGMLAEQFF; CDR3nt: TGTGCCAGCAGCTTGGTTGTCCTAGCGGGAATGTTGGCTGAGCAGTTCTTC
abundance: few; v_gene: TRBV5-8; j_gene: TRBJ2-1; len: 11; d_gene: -; CDR3aa: CASSSTLGGFF; CDR3nt: TGTGCCAGCAGTTCTACTCTCGGGGGGTTCTTC
abundance: -; v_gene: TRBV7-6; j_gene: TRBJ2-1; len: 15; d_gene: TRBD2; CDR3aa: CASSSLAGPYNEQFF; CDR3nt: TGTGCCAGCAGCTCGCTAGCGGGACCCTACAATGAGCAGTTCTTC
abundance: -; v_gene: TRBV7-2; j_gene: TRBJ2-3; len: 18; d_gene: -; CDR3aa: CASSFLWGGGAPTDTQYF; CDR3nt: -
abundance: -; v_gene: TRBV7-2; j_gene: TRBJ2-7; len: 14; d_gene: TRBD2; CDR3aa: CASSLLAGFYEQYF; CDR3nt: TGTGCCAGCAGCCTACTAGCGGGTTTCTACGAGCAGTACTTC
abundance: -; v_gene: TRBV18; j_gene: TRBJ2-2; len: 15; d_gene: -; CDR3aa: CASSYVVLNTGELFF; CDR3nt: TGTGCCAGCTCATATGTAGTCCTGAACACCGGGGAGCTGTTTTTT
abundance: -; v_gene: TRBV9; j_gene: TRBJ1-5; len: 14; d_gene: TRBD1; CDR3aa: CASSRDRGSQPQHF; CDR3nt: TGTGCCAGCAGCCGGGACAGGGGGAGTCAGCCCCAGCATTTT
abundance: once; v_gene: TRBV19; j_gene: TRBJ2-7; len: 14; d_gene: TRBD1; CDR3aa: CASSSYRGTYEQYF; CDR3nt: TGTGCCAGTAGTAGTTACAGGGGAACGTACGAGCAGTACTTC
abundance: once; v_gene: TRBV5-6; j_gene: TRBJ2-7; len: 15; d_gene: TRBD1; CDR3aa: CASSFPGQGYYEQYF; CDR3nt: TGTGCCAGCAGCTTCCCGGGACAGGGATACTACGAGCAGTACTTC
abundance: -; v_gene: TRBV11-2; j_gene: TRBJ2-1; len: 13; d_gene: -; CDR3aa: CASSLEPAGEQFF; CDR3nt: TGTGCCAGCAGCTTAGAGCCGGCGGGAGAGCAGTTCTTC
abundance: -; v_gene: TRBV27; j_gene: TRBJ2-7; len: 13; d_gene: -; CDR3aa: CASRPQGDGEQYF; CDR3nt: TGTGCCAGCAGGCCCCAGGGCGATGGCGAGCAGTACTTC
abundance: -; v_gene: TRBV27; j_gene: TRBJ2-1; len: 19; d_gene: -; CDR3aa: CASSSLKGVAGISYNEQFF; CDR3nt: TGTGCCAGCAGTTCTCTCAAGGGGGTAGCGGGTATCTCCTACAATGAGCAGTTCTTC
abundance: -; v_gene: TRBV6-5; j_gene: TRBJ2-5; len: 15; d_gene: -; CDR3aa: CASSYSFPRGETQYF; CDR3nt: TGTGCCAGCAGTTACTCGTTCCCGCGAGGGGAGACCCAGTACTTC
abundance: once; v_gene: TRBV30; j_gene: TRBJ1-1; len: 13; d_gene: TRBD1; CDR3aa: CAWGPGGYTEAFF; CDR3nt: TGTGCCTGGGGCCCAGGGGGGTACACTGAAGCTTTCTTT
abundance: -; v_gene: TRBV2; j_gene: TRBJ1-5; len: 14; d_gene: TRBD1; CDR3aa: CASSKTGSNQPQHF; CDR3nt: TGTGCCAGCAGTAAGACAGGGAGCAATCAGCCCCAGCATTTT
abundance: -; v_gene: TRBV7-2; j_gene: TRBJ2-1; len: 16; d_gene: TRBD2; CDR3aa: CASSLGGLAGGNEQFF; CDR3nt: TGTGCCAGCAGCTTAGGGGGGCTAGCGGGAGGAAATGAGCAGTTCTTC
abundance: -; v_gene: TRBV4-1; j_gene: TRBJ2-7; len: 13; d_gene: -; CDR3aa: CASSQVDTPWRDF; CDR3nt: TGCGCCAGCAGCCAAGTAGACACCCCATGGCGGGACTTC
abundance: -; v_gene: TRBV5-1; j_gene: TRBJ2-2; len: 15; d_gene: -; CDR3aa: CASSLVQGNTGELFF; CDR3nt: TGCGCCAGCAGCTTGGTACAGGGAAACACCGGGGAGCTGTTTTTT
abundance: -; v_gene: TRBV18; j_gene: TRBJ2-7; len: 17; d_gene: -; CDR3aa: CASSSLPPRLDRYEQYF; CDR3nt: TGTGCCAGCTCATCCCTCCCTCCCCGACTCGACCGCTACGAGCAGTACTTC
abundance: -; v_gene: TRBV27; j_gene: TRBJ2-7; len: 16; d_gene: TRBD1; CDR3aa: CASSPRTGGSSYEQYF; CDR3nt: TGTGCCAGCAGTCCGAGGACAGGGGGTAGCTCCTACGAGCAGTATTTC
abundance: -; v_gene: TRBV6-5; j_gene: TRBJ2-5; len: 13; d_gene: -; CDR3aa: CASSYSTGKTQYF; CDR3nt: TGTGCCAGCAGTTACTCAACGGGAAAGACCCAGTACTTC
abundance: few; v_gene: TRBV7-2; j_gene: TRBJ1-1; len: 13; d_gene: -; CDR3aa: CASSLVRGTEAFF; CDR3nt: TGTGCCAGCAGCTTAGTAAGGGGCACTGAAGCTTTCTTT
abundance: -; v_gene: TRBV30; j_gene: TRBJ2-1; len: 19; d_gene: -; CDR3aa: CAWLNPHRRRLGSYNEQFF; CDR3nt: TGTGCCTGGTTGAACCCTCACCGCCGGCGGTTAGGCTCCTACAATGAGCAGTTCTTC
abundance: few; v_gene: TRBV28; j_gene: TRBJ1-5; len: 12; d_gene: -; CDR3aa: CASSWGDQPQHF; CDR3nt: TGTGCCAGCAGTTGGGGGGATCAGCCCCAGCATTTT
abundance: -; v_gene: TRBV9; j_gene: TRBJ2-2; len: 15; d_gene: -; CDR3aa: CASSVWGGKSGELFF; CDR3nt: TGTGCCAGCAGCGTATGGGGAGGAAAGTCCGGGGAGCTGTTTTTT
abundance: -; v_gene: TRBV29-1; j_gene: TRBJ2-7; len: 11; d_gene: TRBD2; CDR3aa: CSVAAGGEQYF; CDR3nt: TGCAGCGTTGCCGCGGGGGGCGAGCAGTACTTC
abundance: -; v_gene: TRBV29-1; j_gene: TRBJ2-5; len: 12; d_gene: TRBD1; CDR3aa: CSVPGTVETQYF; CDR3nt: TGCAGCGTCCCTGGGACAGTGGAGACCCAGTACTTC
abundance: -; v_gene: TRBV29-1; j_gene: TRBJ1-1; len: 13; d_gene: TRBD1; CDR3aa: CSADRGENTEAFF; CDR3nt: TGCAGCGCTGACAGGGGAGAGAACACTGAAGCTTTCTTT
abundance: -; v_gene: TRBV28; j_gene: TRBJ1-1; len: 13; d_gene: TRBD1; CDR3aa: CASRTGTALEGLF; CDR3nt: TGTGCCAGCAGAACCGGGACAGCCTTGGAGGGGCTCTTT
abundance: -; v_gene: TRBV20-1; j_gene: TRBJ2-1; len: 11; d_gene: -; CDR3aa: CSASLYNEQFF; CDR3nt: TGCAGTGCTAGCCTCTACAATGAGCAGTTCTTC
abundance: -; v_gene: TRBV19; j_gene: TRBJ2-7; len: 15; d_gene: -; CDR3aa: CASSIRGGGTYEQYF; CDR3nt: TGTGCCAGTAGTATTAGGGGTGGTGGGACCTACGAGCAGTACTTC
abundance: -; v_gene: TRBV9; j_gene: TRBJ2-1; len: 17; d_gene: TRBD2; CDR3aa: CASSQRGAGGFGNEQFF; CDR3nt: TGTGCCAGCAGCCAGAGGGGAGCGGGAGGGTTTGGCAATGAGCAGTTCTTC
abundance: -; v_gene: TRBV7-2; j_gene: TRBJ2-7; len: 11; d_gene: -; CDR3aa: CASSLTYEQYF; CDR3nt: TGTGCCAGCAGCTTAACTTACGAGCAGTACTTC